This T cell receptor (beta chain) was sequenced during a study of siplizumab effects on memory and regulatory T cells. V dropped 2 bases and J dropped 4 bases, with 9 bases sitting between them. The CDR3 consists of 13 residues. From germline, CDR1 is SGHDT and CDR2 YYEEEE. The table came from immunoSEQ multiplex PCR; TCRdb's copy has only in-frame clones and leaves some out. The table includes 50,000 to 70,000 clones, just over 95% detected once. The clonotype originates from a human donor in good health. The J gene is TRBJ1-2, the V gene TRBV5-6; tentative D call: TRBD1 (5 bases). Input material: naive CD8+ T cells sorted from blood. In nucleotides, the CDR3 is TGTGCCAGCAGCTTAGGGGACCCCTATGGCTACACCTTC. This encodes CASSLGDPYGYTF. The whole variable domain, filled in from reference TRBV5-6 and TRBJ1-2, reads DAGVTQSPTHLIKTRGQQVTLRCSPKSGHDTVSWYQQALGQGPQFIFQYYEEEERQRGNFPDRFSGHQFPNYSSELNVNALLLGDSALYLCASSLGDPYGYTFGSGTRLTVV.